The TCR beta chain described here comes from a study of T cells in Graves' hyperthyroidism and ophthalmopathy. Notes on the study in general: Most clonotypes expanded in the thyroid (above 0.001) were also present in blood.

Concerning this clonotype: What it recognizes is unknown.

The junction had 4 bases not matched to a gene; V was cut back by 0 bases and J by 4 bases. The CDR3 totals 17 residues. From germline, CDR1 is SGHAT and CDR2 FQNNGV. Amplified TCR beta CDR3 regions derived from RNA transcripts. First-round RT-PCR with HTBI primers amplified the TCR CDR3 region. MiXCR was run by TCRdb on the multiplex PCR reads, yielding one entry per CDR3 protein. The table lists hundreds of thousands of distinct CDR3 sequences, around 15% of them singletons. The receptor's source is a man aged 18 to 35 with Graves' ophthalmopathy. The rearrangement joins TRBV11-2 to TRBJ2-5; TRBD2 aligns across 14 bases. The sequencing sample was made of blood. This chain's CDR3 is CASSLDTGLAGGETQYF. As DNA, the CDR3 is TGTGCCAGCAGCTTAGATACTGGACTAGCGGGAGGAGAGACCCAGTACTTC.